A single sample is the source of the 11 T cell receptor beta chains below, sequenced in a study of T cell repertoires in cytomegalovirus infection. One entry per CDR3 protein results from TCRdb running MiXCR on the reads. The sample records about 770,000 distinct CDR3 sequences, about 27% being singletons. These receptors have no identified antigens. Sequencing used cultured CD8+ T cells from PBMCs, obtained from culture after CMV antigen stimulation. These receptors were obtained from a human donor in good health (CMV status not recorded). Some clones in this sample may be carry-over from other donors' samples.

The chain employs TRBV7-9 and TRBJ2-1; perhaps D is TRBD1 or TRBD2 (5 bases each). Germline V gene lookup returns CDR1 SEHNR and CDR2 FQNEAQ (reference sequence). Trimming pared 5 bases from V and 4 bases from J, leaving 18 bases between. This CDR3 has 16 residues. The CDR3 spells CASSHPRGEAYNEQFF. The CDR3 region has the DNA TGTGCCAGCAGCCATCCCCGAGGGGAAGCTTACAATGAGCAGTTCTTC.

Ten or more counts support this clonotype. V usage is TRBV7-2 and J usage is TRBJ1-1; possibly TRBD1 for D (5 bases). V shed 1 base and J shed 3 bases, with 9 bases lying between them. From germline, CDR1 is SGHTA and CDR2 FQGNSA. The CDR3 loop spans 14 amino acids. The CDR3 nucleotides read TGTGCCAGCAGCTTAGGGGGGGAGTACACTGAAGCTTTCTTT. It yields the protein CASSLGGEYTEAFF.

V and J are TRBV7-3 and TRBJ1-5; 7 positions agree with TRBD1. The CDR3 is 12 residues long. The junction had 9 bases not matched to a gene; V was cut back by 4 bases and J by 15 bases. CDR1 and CDR2 from the germline V gene are SGHTA and FQGTGA. The CDR3 nucleotides read TGTGCCAGCAGCTCGCTAGCAGGGGGTAGGCATTTT. Protein product: CASSSLAGGRHF.

Only a few counts were recorded for this clonotype. The V call is TRBV27, the J call TRBJ2-6; tentative D call: TRBD2 (6 bases). CDR3 length equals 16 residues. The V gene's germline CDR1 is MNHEY and CDR2 SMNVEV (reference sequence). V was clipped by 2 bases and J by 2 bases, with 10 bases between them. CDR3 sequence reads: CASSLPWGAGANVLTF. CDR3 coding DNA: TGTGCCAGCAGTTTACCCTGGGGGGCTGGGGCCAACGTCCTGACTTTC.

The chain employs TRBV19 and TRBJ2-3; TRBD1 agrees at 7 bases. J was trimmed by 2 bases and V by 7 bases; bases with no gene match: 18. The V gene's germline CDR1 is LNHDA and CDR2 SQIVND (reference sequence). CDR3 size: 18 residues. Here the CDR3 DNA reads TGTGCCAGTACCTCCCGGGTCCTGAGACAGGGATTCACAGATACGCAGTATTTT. Protein: CASTSRVLRQGFTDTQYF.

This clonotype was seen more than once but under ten times. The chain employs TRBV2 and TRBJ1-2, with a possible D match to TRBD1 (5 bases). Germline V gene sequence: CDR1 SNHLY, CDR2 FYNNEI. This CDR3 comprises 14 residues. V shed 2 bases and J shed 3 bases, with 10 bases lying between them. CDR3 nucleotides: TGTGCCAGCAGTGAACGCGGGGGGGACTATGGCTACACCTTC. It translates to CASSERGGDYGYTF.

This chain connects TRBV12-3 or TRBV12-4 to TRBJ2-5; D is perhaps TRBD2 (7 bases). This CDR3 spans 15 amino acids. V was shortened by 7 bases and J by 2 bases, with 17 bases between the two germline ends. The CDR3 coding sequence is TGTGCCAGCACTTCTGGGGGAGGGGGTCAAGAGACCCAGTACTTC. This translates into CASTSGGGGQETQYF.

In this sample, this clonotype turned up many times. This chain connects TRBV7-6 to TRBJ1-1, with 7 nucleotides matching TRBD1. Germline V gene sequence: CDR1 SGHVS, CDR2 FNYEAQ. The CDR3 consists of 12 residues. J gave up 3 bases and V 6 bases, and 1 base lay outside the gene matches. CDR3 sequence reads: CASRDRYTEAFF. For the CDR3, the DNA is TGTGCCAGCAGGGACAGGTACACTGAAGCTTTCTTT.

V usage is TRBV29-1 and J usage is TRBJ1-2; D is ambiguous. The CDR3 is made up of 11 amino acids. Deletions cut 0 bases from V and 6 bases from J, with 5 bases between. Germline loops: CDR1 SQVTM, CDR2 ANQGSEA. CDR3 region: CSVEERNGYTF. In nucleotides, the CDR3 is TGCAGCGTTGAAGAGCGTAATGGCTACACCTTC.

The CDR3 protein is CAISVGRMDTQYF. As DNA, the CDR3 is TGTGCCATCAGTGTTGGCCGTATGGATACGCAGTATTTT. This rearrangement joins TRBV10-3 to TRBJ2-3; D is unresolved. V was shortened by 4 bases and J by 6 bases, with 11 bases between the two germline ends. The CDR3 totals 13 residues. Germline CDR1 and CDR2: ENHRY and SYGVKD.

This clonotype was found a few times. The CDR3 bases are TGTGCCAGCAGTTTAATCCAGGGTATTACGAATGAGCAGTTCTTC. The encoded protein is CASSLIQGITNEQFF. J is TRBJ2-1 and V is TRBV12-3 or TRBV12-4; weak D call: TRBD1 (5 bases). The V and J ends lost 2 bases and 7 bases respectively, with 15 bases between them. The CDR3 runs to 15 residues.